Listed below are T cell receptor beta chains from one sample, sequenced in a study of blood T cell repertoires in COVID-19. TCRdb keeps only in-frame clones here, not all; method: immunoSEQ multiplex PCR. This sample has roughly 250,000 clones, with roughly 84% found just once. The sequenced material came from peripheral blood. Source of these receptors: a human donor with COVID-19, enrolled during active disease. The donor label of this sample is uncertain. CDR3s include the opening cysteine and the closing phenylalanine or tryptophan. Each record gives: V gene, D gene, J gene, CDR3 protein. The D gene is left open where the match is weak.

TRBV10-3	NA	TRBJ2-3	CATNEGDPDTQYF
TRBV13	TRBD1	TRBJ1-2	CASSSPSDRVLSYTF
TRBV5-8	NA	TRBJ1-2	CASSLRGFYGYTF
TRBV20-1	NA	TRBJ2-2	CSASTGTPNTGELFF
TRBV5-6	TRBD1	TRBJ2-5	CASVRTGLGETQYF
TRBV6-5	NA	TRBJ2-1	CASMRGTNNEQFF
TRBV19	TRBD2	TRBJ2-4	CASIGTSGSNIQYF
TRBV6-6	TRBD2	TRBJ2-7	CASTLPGTSGYEQYF
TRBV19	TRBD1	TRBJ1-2	CASSMGQGLSGYTF
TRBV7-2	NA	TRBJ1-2	CASSTGANYGYTF
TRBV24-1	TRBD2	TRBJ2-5	CATSKTAGAGETQYF
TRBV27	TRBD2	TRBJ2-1	CASSKTGLLNEQFF
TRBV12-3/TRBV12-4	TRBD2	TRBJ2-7	CASRPSGSHEQYF
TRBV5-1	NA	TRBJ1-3	CASSFDGGSGNTIYF
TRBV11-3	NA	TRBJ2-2	CASSLDKWATANTGELFF
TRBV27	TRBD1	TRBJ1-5	CASRPPGTGYQPQHF
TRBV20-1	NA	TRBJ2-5	CSGQGQETQYF
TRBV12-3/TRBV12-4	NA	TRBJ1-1	CASSFSRGTEAFF
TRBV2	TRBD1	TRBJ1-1	CASSPQGAVYTEAFF
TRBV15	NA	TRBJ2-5	CATSRGAGQETQYF
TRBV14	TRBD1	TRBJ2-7	CASSQRDRGIYEQYF
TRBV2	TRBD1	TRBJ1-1	CASSKGQGNTEAFF
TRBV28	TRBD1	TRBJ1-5	CASTTDGQGRQPQHF
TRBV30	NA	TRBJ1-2	CAWSMSQIYGYTF
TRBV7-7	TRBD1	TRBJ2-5	CASSADRGRETQYF
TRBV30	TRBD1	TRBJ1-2	CAWSLDRGYGYTF
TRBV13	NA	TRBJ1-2	CASSPRPTGTRGYTF
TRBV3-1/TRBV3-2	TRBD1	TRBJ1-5	CASSQGMTGDQPQHF
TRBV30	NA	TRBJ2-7	CAWSKGGVSYEQYF